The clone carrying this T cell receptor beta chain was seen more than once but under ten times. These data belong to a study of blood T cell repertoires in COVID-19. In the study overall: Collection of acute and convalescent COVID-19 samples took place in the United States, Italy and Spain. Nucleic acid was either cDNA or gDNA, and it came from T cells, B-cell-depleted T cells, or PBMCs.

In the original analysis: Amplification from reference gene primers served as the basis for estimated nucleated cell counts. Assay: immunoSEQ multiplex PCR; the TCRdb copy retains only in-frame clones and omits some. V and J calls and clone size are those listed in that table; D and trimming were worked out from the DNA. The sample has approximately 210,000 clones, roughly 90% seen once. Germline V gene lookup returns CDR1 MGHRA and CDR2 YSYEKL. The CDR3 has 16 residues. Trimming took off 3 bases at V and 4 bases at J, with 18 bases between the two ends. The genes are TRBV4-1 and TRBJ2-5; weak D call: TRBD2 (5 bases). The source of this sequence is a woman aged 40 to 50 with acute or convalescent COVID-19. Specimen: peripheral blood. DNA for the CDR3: TGCGCCAGCAGCCATTACGCTGAGGGCCTGGGAGAGACCCAGTACTTC. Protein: CASSHYAEGLGETQYF.